The 32 T cell receptor beta chains presented below share a single source sample, sequenced in a study of T cells after yellow fever vaccination. A single record per CDR3 protein comes from TCRdb applying MiXCR to the 5' RACE reads. The sample has around 300,000 distinct CDR3 sequences, approximately 4% seen once; the top ten hold approximately 25%. The sequences come from PBMCs, collected 5 days after the yellow fever booster vaccination. Receptor source: a young man who received the YFV17D yellow fever vaccine.

This clonotype was observed a handful of times. This chain connects TRBV18 to TRBJ2-7; D might be TRBD1 (5 bases). The V end lost 2 bases, the J end lost 1 base, and 9 bases lay between the germline ends. In germline, CDR1 is KGHSH, CDR2 LQKENI. The CDR3 sequence is 14 residues long. The CDR3 DNA sequence: TGTGCCAGCTCACCAAGTGACAGTTCCTACGAGCAGTACGTC. This gives the protein CASSPSDSSYEQYV.

CDR3 nucleotide sequence: TGTGCCAGCAGACCGGGACCCTACTACGAGCAGTACGTC. Amino acids: CASRPGPYYEQYV. The V call is TRBV21-1, the J call TRBJ2-7; the table's D call TRBD1 went unverified against the DNA. TRBV21-1 is designated a pseudogene. CDR3 size: 13 residues.

This clonotype appeared a few times. The gene calls are TRBV7-6 and TRBJ2-1, with 10 bases that match TRBD2. Germline V lookup: CDR1 SGHVS, CDR2 FNYEAQ. V shed 2 bases and J 8 bases; nucleotides not matched to a gene: 6. This CDR3 has 15 amino acids. CDR3 region: CASSLILAGAYEQFF. The CDR3 DNA is TGTGCCAGCAGCTTAATCCTAGCGGGGGCCTATGAGCAGTTCTTC.

This clonotype was counted many times. V gene TRBV15 combines with J gene TRBJ2-2, with TRBD2 identical over 8 bases. The CDR3 has 13 residues. J lost 7 bases, V lost 5 bases, and 3 bases had no gene match. Germline assignment: CDR1 LNHNV and CDR2 YYDKDF (reference sequence). The CDR3 DNA reads TGTGCCACCAGCCCGGGGGGGAGCGGGGAGCTGTTTTTT. This codes for CATSPGGSGELFF.

The V call is TRBV5-4, the J call TRBJ2-6; D not certain. The V end lost 4 bases, the J end lost 0 bases, and 11 bases lay between the germline ends. Germline V gene lookup returns CDR1 SGHNT and CDR2 YYREEE (reference sequence). The CDR3 consists of 16 residues. The CDR3 coding sequence is TGTGCCAGCAGCATACTTAAGGACTCTGGGGCCAACGTCCTGACTTTC. Encoded protein: CASSILKDSGANVLTF.

This clonotype was counted at least ten times. This chain connects TRBV7-9 to TRBJ2-7; D ambiguous. V dropped 3 bases and J dropped 3 bases, with 12 bases sitting between them. The CDR3 is 14 residues long. The germline CDR1 and CDR2 sequences are SEHNR and FQNEAQ (reference sequence). The CDR3 DNA sequence: TGTGCCAGCAGCTTTCGTGGCTCCAGCTACGAGCAGTACGTC. The encoded protein is CASSFRGSSYEQYV.

The rearrangement joins TRBV7-3 to TRBJ2-7, with D tentatively TRBD1 (6 bases). Trimming removed 5 bases at V and 0 bases at J, with 14 bases between. The CDR3 is 15 residues long. From germline, CDR1 is SGHTA and CDR2 FQGTGA. The CDR3: CASSRRGRPSYEQYF. As DNA, the CDR3 is TGTGCCAGCAGCCGCAGGGGCCGACCCTCCTACGAGCAGTACTTC.

This clonotype was counted only a few times. This sequence joins TRBV7-9 and TRBJ1-4, with D possibly being TRBD1 (5 bases). Germline loops: CDR1 SEHNR, CDR2 FQNEAQ (reference sequence). Trimming took 6 bases from V and 0 from J, leaving 14 bases between them. CDR3 length: 16 amino acids. The CDR3 DNA sequence: TGTGCCAGCAGATCAACCCAGGGAGCAACTAATGAAAAACTGTTTTTT. Amino acid sequence: CASRSTQGATNEKLFF. Looking up the rest from reference TRBV7-9 and TRBJ1-4 gives the full variable domain: DTGVSQNPRHKITKRGQNVTFRCDPISEHNRLYWYRQTLGQGPEFLTYFQNEAQLEKSRLLSDRFSAERPKGSFSTLEIQRTEQGDSAMYLCASRSTQGATNEKLFFGSGTQLSVL.

V is TRBV20-1 and J is TRBJ1-2, with 10 bases lining up with TRBD1. In germline, CDR1 is DFQATT, CDR2 SNEGSKA (reference sequence). V shed 7 bases and J 8 bases; nucleotides not matched to a gene: 7. The length of the CDR3 is 12 residues. In DNA form, the CDR3 reads TGCAGTGATGGGGGACAGGGGTGGGGCTACACCTTC. It encodes CSDGGQGWGYTF.

This clonotype was detected ten times or more. The chain carries TRBV20-1 and TRBJ1-5; D ambiguous. Germline loops: CDR1 DFQATT, CDR2 SNEGSKA (reference sequence). This CDR3 contains 13 residues. Deletions cut 6 bases from V and 0 bases from J, with 9 bases between. In DNA, the CDR3 is TGCAGTGCCCGCGGAAGTAGCAATCAGCCCCAGCATTTT. This gives the protein CSARGSSNQPQHF.

The chain joins TRBV6-5 to TRBJ1-4, with D maybe TRBD1 (5 bases). The CDR3 runs to 15 residues. Germline loops: CDR1 MNHEY, CDR2 SVGAGI. The ends were cut back, 0 bases at V and 8 bases at J, with 13 bases in the middle. The CDR3 sequence: CASSYSRGVREKLFF. The CDR3, as DNA: TGTGCCAGCAGTTACTCGAGAGGGGTGAGGGAAAAACTGTTTTTT.

This clonotype was detected a few times. The CDR3 region is CASSQGPGTGAYEQYF. The CDR3 nucleotides are TGCGCCAGCAGCCAGGGACCCGGGACAGGAGCCTACGAGCAGTACTTC. The genes are TRBV4-3 and TRBJ2-7, with 8 bases lining up with TRBD1. V shed 3 bases and J 2 bases; nucleotides not matched to a gene: 9. Per germline, CDR1 LGHNA and CDR2 YSLEER. The CDR3 totals 16 residues.

This chain links TRBV7-9 with TRBJ1-3; D remains unclear. Germline V CDR1 and CDR2: SEHNR, FQNEAQ (reference sequence). Trimming stripped 5 bases from V and 3 bases from J, with 14 bases between. This CDR3 comprises 15 residues. CDR3 amino acids: CASSPLVRGGNTIYF. The CDR3 DNA reads as TGTGCCAGCAGCCCACTCGTGAGAGGTGGAAACACCATATATTTT.

This clonotype was seen at least ten times. V usage is TRBV11-2 and J usage is TRBJ2-3; 13 bases are a match to TRBD2. CDR3 length: 18 residues. The V segment lost 5 bases and the J segment 0 bases; nucleotides outside the gene matches: 8. CDR1 and CDR2 from the germline V gene are SGHAT and FQNNGV. CDR3 bases: TGTGCCAGCAGCCCCCGTCGACTAGCGGGGGGTAGCACAGATACGCAGTATTTT. Its translation: CASSPRRLAGGSTDTQYF.

This clonotype was counted a few times. The chain uses TRBV5-4 and TRBJ1-3, with 10 bases matching TRBD1. This CDR3 has 17 residues. The germline CDR1 and CDR2 sequences are SGHNT and YYREEE (reference sequence). V shed 0 bases, J shed 1 base, and the junction held 4 bases outside the gene matches. The CDR3 loop reads CASSLGDRGHSGNTIYF. CDR3 nucleotides: TGTGCCAGCAGCTTGGGGGACAGGGGCCATTCTGGAAACACCATATATTTT.

J is TRBJ2-1 and V is TRBV9, with D possibly matching TRBD1 (5 bases). CDR3 length equals 15 residues. Trimming took 3 bases from V and 6 from J, leaving 16 bases between them. CDR1 is SGDLS, CDR2 YYNGEE, per germline. Here the CDR3 reads CASSEQGNDFNEQFF. CDR3 coding DNA: TGTGCCAGCAGCGAGCAGGGCAACGATTTCAATGAGCAGTTCTTC. The variable domain in full, with the rest retrieved from reference TRBV9 and TRBJ2-1, is DSGVTQTPKHLITATGQRVTLRCSPRSGDLSVYWYQQSLDQGLQFLIQYYNGEERAKGNILERFSAQQFPDLHSELNLSSLELGDSALYFCASSEQGNDFNEQFFGPGTRLTVL.

This clonotype was seen a handful of times. The chain employs TRBV2 and TRBJ1-2; D is unresolved. The CDR3 is 15 residues long. The germline CDR1 and CDR2 sequences are SNHLY and FYNNEI. Trimming removed 2 bases from V and 2 bases from J, with 12 bases in between. The CDR3 sequence is CASSELSVGNYGYTF. CDR3 sequence (DNA): TGTGCCAGCAGTGAATTGTCGGTGGGGAACTATGGCTACACCTTC.

There are a few counts of this clonotype. The rearrangement uses TRBV27 and TRBJ1-6; D remains unclear. Germline CDR1 and CDR2: MNHEY and SMNVEV (reference sequence). CDR3 size: 15 residues. V gave up 6 bases and J gave up 0 bases, with 9 bases separating them. The CDR3 nucleotides read TGTGCCAGCAGCAAGGAGAGCTCCTATAATTCACCCCTCCACTTT. Protein product: CASSKESSYNSPLHF.

The gene calls are TRBV29-1 and TRBJ2-1; D gene ambiguous. V was pared by 2 bases and J by 6 bases, with 11 bases between. CDR1 SQVTM and CDR2 ANQGSEA come from the germline V gene. The length of the CDR3 is 13 residues. CDR3 in DNA: TGCAGCGTTGAAAAGGGTACGCTCAATGAGCAGTTCTTC. This gives the protein CSVEKGTLNEQFF.

There are a few counts of this clonotype. The chain links TRBV9 to TRBJ2-5, with D possibly matching TRBD1 (5 bases). V was pared by 0 bases and J by 5 bases, with 14 bases between. The CDR3 has 15 amino acids. CDR1 is SGDLS and CDR2 is YYNGEE in the germline V gene. As DNA, the CDR3 is TGTGCCAGCAGCGTAGGGCAGGGAAATATGGAGACCCAGTACTTC. Its protein product is CASSVGQGNMETQYF.

This clonotype appeared a few times. This chain connects TRBV12-3 or TRBV12-4 to TRBJ1-2; D is unclear. V dropped 7 bases and J dropped 3 bases, with 9 bases sitting between them. This CDR3 is 12 amino acids long. The CDR3: CASTLGHYGYTF. In DNA form, the CDR3 reads TGTGCCAGCACCTTGGGCCACTATGGCTACACCTTC.

In its sample, this clonotype was seen a few times. The gene calls are TRBV12-3 or TRBV12-4 and TRBJ2-7; possible D gene TRBD1, 6 bases. The CDR3 runs 14 residues. V was shortened by 5 bases and J by 5 bases, with 16 bases between the two germline ends. CDR3 DNA sequence: TGTGCCAGCAGTGACAAACAGGGATTTCACGAGCAGTACTTC. Translated: CASSDKQGFHEQYF.

This clonotype has at least ten counts. V usage is TRBV6-5 and J usage is TRBJ2-1; 8 positions agree with TRBD1. J lost 7 bases, V lost 2 bases, and 7 bases had no gene match. Germline assignment: CDR1 MNHEY and CDR2 SVGAGI. The CDR3 loop spans 15 amino acids. Here the CDR3 reads CASSYAWTGTNEQFF. The CDR3 DNA sequence: TGTGCCAGCAGTTACGCTTGGACAGGGACTAATGAGCAGTTCTTC.

The chain joins TRBV5-1 to TRBJ1-2; possibly TRBD1 for D (5 bases). The CDR3 runs to 15 residues. Trimming shortened V by 1 base and J by 2 bases, and 12 bases separated the two germline ends. Germline V gives CDR1 SGHRS, CDR2 YFSETQ. This CDR3 is CASSLQEGDNYGYTF. The CDR3 bases are TGCGCCAGCAGCTTGCAGGAAGGGGACAACTATGGCTACACCTTC.

This chain uses TRBV7-9 with TRBJ1-2, with 8 bases aligning to TRBD1. The germline gives CDR1 SEHNR, CDR2 FQNEAQ (reference sequence). The CDR3 sequence is 15 residues long. V shed 0 bases and J 4 bases; nucleotides not matched to a gene: 4. CDR3 in DNA: TGTGCCAGCAGCTTAGCGGCCGACAGGGGCTATGGCTACACCTTC. It translates to CASSLAADRGYGYTF.

In its sample, this clonotype was seen a few times. The rearrangement links TRBV7-2 to TRBJ2-5; perhaps TRBD2 as D (5 bases). The CDR3 consists of 15 residues. CDR1 SGHTA and CDR2 FQGNSA come from the germline V gene. V lost 4 bases to trimming and J lost 5 bases, with 17 bases between them. CDR3 in DNA: TGTGCCAGCAGCTCCGGACCGAAAGAGCGGGAGACCCAGTACTTC. As protein: CASSSGPKERETQYF.

This clonotype was counted many times. V gene TRBV12-3 or TRBV12-4 combines with J gene TRBJ1-6; 7 bases align to TRBD1. Trimming removed 5 bases from V and 9 bases from J; junction bases left unmatched: 4. The CDR3 consists of 13 residues. The DNA of the CDR3 is TGTGCCAGCAGTGACAGGGCGGGTTCACCCCTCCACTTT. It yields the protein CASSDRAGSPLHF.

This clonotype has just a few counts. This rearrangement joins TRBV20-1 to TRBJ2-5; D perhaps matches TRBD2 (5 bases). This CDR3 spans 13 amino acids. The germline CDR1 and CDR2 sequences are DFQATT and SNEGSKA (reference sequence). Deletions cut 6 bases from V and 4 bases from J, with 15 bases between. CDR3 region: CSATGREGETQYF. The CDR3 DNA reads TGCAGTGCCACCGGACGAGAGGGAGAGACCCAGTACTTC.

The chain combines TRBV28 with TRBJ2-2; unclear D gene. This CDR3 spans 15 amino acids. V lost 3 bases and J lost 4, with 12 bases in between. Germline-derived CDR1 and CDR2 are MDHEN and SYDVKM. CDR3 region: CASSFVVRGTGELFF. For the CDR3, the DNA is TGTGCCAGCAGTTTCGTAGTTCGAGGCACCGGGGAGCTGTTTTTT.

This clonotype was seen only a few times. The gene calls are TRBV7-8 and TRBJ2-7, with a possible D match to TRBD2 (6 bases). V lost 1 base and J lost 4, with 11 bases in between. CDR1 SGHVS and CDR2 FQNEAQ come from the germline V gene. The CDR3 totals 14 residues. DNA for the CDR3: TGTGCCAGCAGCTTAGGGACTACTGGTTACGAGCAGTACTTC. This encodes CASSLGTTGYEQYF.

This rearrangement joins TRBV7-8 to TRBJ2-3; 10 nucleotides line up with TRBD2. The V segment lost 4 bases and the J segment 6 bases; nucleotides outside the gene matches: 10. This CDR3 contains 16 residues. Germline V gene sequence: CDR1 SGHVS, CDR2 FQNEAQ. In DNA, the CDR3 is TGTGCCAGCAGCTACCCACCTAGCGGGGGACGGGATACGCAGTATTTT. Translated: CASSYPPSGGRDTQYF.

This rearrangement joins TRBV29-1 to TRBJ2-2; 10 nucleotides match TRBD1. Germline trimming cut 6 bases from V and 0 bases from J; bases unmatched to any gene: 7. This CDR3 is built from 16 residues. Germline loops: CDR1 SQVTM, CDR2 ANQGSEA. The CDR3 sequence is CSVRGTGDPNTGELFF. CDR3 DNA: TGCAGCGTGAGGGGGACAGGGGATCCGAACACCGGGGAGCTGTTTTTT.